The sequence of this T cell receptor (beta chain) was determined in a study of blood T cell repertoires in COVID-19. The wider study: Italy, Spain and the United States were the sources of the convalescent and acute COVID-19 samples. T cells, B-cell-depleted T cells, or PBMCs supplied cDNA or gDNA.

The CDR3 covers 14 residues. Trimming pared 2 bases from V and 3 bases from J, leaving 9 bases between. Germline CDR1 is SGHRS and CDR2 is YFSETQ. Participants were placed into cohorts based on the clinical history they reported. Produced via immunoSEQ multiplex PCR; TCRdb's table is partial and in-frame only. The sample holds 150,000 to 200,000 clones, roughly 90% seen once. The rearrangement uses TRBV5-1 and TRBJ1-3; no definite D call. The sequence was obtained from a woman aged 18 to 35 who had recovered from COVID-19. The sample consisted of PBMCs or T cells enriched from blood (not recorded which). CDR3 coding DNA: TGCGCCAGCAGCTTAGGGAGTAGTGGAAACACCATATATTTT. This codes for CASSLGSSGNTIYF.